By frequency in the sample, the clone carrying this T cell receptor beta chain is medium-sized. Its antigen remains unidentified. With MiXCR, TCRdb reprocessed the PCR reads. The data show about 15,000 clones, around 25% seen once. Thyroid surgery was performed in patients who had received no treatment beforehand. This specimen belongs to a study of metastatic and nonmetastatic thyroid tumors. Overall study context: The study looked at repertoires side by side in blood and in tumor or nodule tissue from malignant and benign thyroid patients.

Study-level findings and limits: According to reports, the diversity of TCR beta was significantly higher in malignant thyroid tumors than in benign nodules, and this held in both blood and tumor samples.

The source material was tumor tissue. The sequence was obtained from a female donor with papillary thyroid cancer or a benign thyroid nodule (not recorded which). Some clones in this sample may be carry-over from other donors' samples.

CDR3 region: CASKGGGGYGYTF. CDR3 DNA: TGTGCCAGCAAAGGGGGTGGAGGCTATGGCTACACCTTC. J is TRBJ1-2 and V is TRBV27, with D perhaps matching TRBD1 (6 bases). Germline V gene data show CDR1 as MNHEY and CDR2 as SMNVEV (reference sequence). CDR3 length: 13 residues. The V end lost 7 bases, the J end lost 4 bases, and 13 bases lay between the germline ends.